These 4 T cell receptor beta chains were sequenced from one sample in a study of blood T cell repertoires in COVID-19. The assay was immunoSEQ multiplex PCR, and TCRdb's table has in-frame clones only and misses some. The table has 70,000 or so clones, 80% seen once. Source material: peripheral blood. The receptors derive from a human donor in a cohort sampled during active COVID-19.

This clone was detected once. The rearrangement uses TRBV7-2 and TRBJ2-5; 11 bases are a match to TRBD2. Trimming removed 5 bases from V and 4 bases from J; junction bases left unmatched: 6. Germline values: CDR1 SGHTA, CDR2 FQGNSA. The CDR3 length is 15 residues. CDR3: CASSPRLAGTETQYF. CDR3 DNA sequence: TGTGCCAGCAGCCCACGACTAGCGGGAACAGAGACCCAGTACTTC.

CDR3 protein: CASSLIAGEGNEQFF. CDR3 DNA sequence: TGTGCCAGCAGTTTAATAGCGGGAGAGGGCAATGAGCAGTTCTTC. The chain combines TRBV28 with TRBJ2-1; TRBD2 aligns across 9 bases. This CDR3 has 15 amino acids. The V gene's germline CDR1 is MDHEN and CDR2 SYDVKM. After removal of 2 bases from V and 6 bases from J, the junction contained 5 bases not matched to a gene.

The rearrangement joins TRBV24-1 to TRBJ1-2, with 12 bases lining up with TRBD1. Germline V gene lookup returns CDR1 KGHDR and CDR2 SFDVKD. V lost 2 bases, J lost 8 bases, and 8 bases stayed unmatched. The length of the CDR3 is 16 residues. Here the CDR3 reads CATSDYLGQGARGYTF. Written as DNA, the CDR3 is TGTGCCACCAGTGATTATTTGGGACAGGGGGCGCGGGGCTACACCTTC.

The chain recombines TRBV28 with TRBJ2-6; 7 bases fit TRBD2. Germline CDR1 reads MDHEN; CDR2 reads SYDVKM. The CDR3 runs 17 residues. J lost 0 bases, V lost 11 bases, and 13 bases had no gene match. This chain's CDR3 is CAVPGGISYSGANVLTF. The CDR3 DNA sequence: TGTGCCGTCCCCGGGGGGATTTCTTACTCTGGGGCCAACGTCCTGACTTTC.